What follows are 8 T cell receptor beta chains derived from one specimen sequenced in a study of beta chain features in type 1 diabetes. Study-wide points: For Type 1 diabetes patients, all four CD4+ subsets carried TCRB CDR3s that were moderately but significantly shorter.

Their recognized antigens are unknown. The investigators reverse transcribed all of the isolated RNA, so they sequenced expressed TCRB transcripts. Assay: immunoSEQ multiplex PCR; the TCRdb copy retains only in-frame clones and omits some. The repertoire holds hundreds of thousands of clones, with roughly an eighth as singletons. Material: naive CD4+ T cells from blood. The origin of the receptors is a man younger than 40 with type 1 diabetes.

This clone has more than one count but fewer than ten. The chain carries TRBV18 and TRBJ2-2, with 7 positions matching TRBD1. From germline, CDR1 is KGHSH and CDR2 LQKENI. CDR3 size: 15 residues. Losses at the gene ends were 2 bases for V and 3 bases for J; bases not matched to a gene: 3. The CDR3 here is CASSPNDRDTGELFF. CDR3 in DNA: TGTGCCAGCTCACCAAACGACAGGGACACCGGGGAGCTGTTTTTT.

In its sample, this clone was seen a few times. The V and J genes are TRBV7-9 and TRBJ2-5; tentative D call: TRBD2 (6 bases). Germline V gene lookup returns CDR1 SEHNR and CDR2 FQNEAQ (reference sequence). V was pared by 5 bases and J by 1 base, with 11 bases between. This CDR3 spans 14 amino acids. This chain's CDR3 is CASSPQRVQETQYF. The CDR3 nucleotides are TGTGCCAGCAGCCCTCAGCGGGTCCAAGAGACCCAGTACTTC.

The chain employs TRBV7-9 and TRBJ1-2; 7 bases map to TRBD1. Germline V lookup: CDR1 SEHNR, CDR2 FQNEAQ (reference sequence). Losses at the gene ends were 1 base for V and 4 bases for J; bases not matched to a gene: 6. This CDR3 is 15 amino acids long. CDR3 bases: TGTGCCAGCAGCTTAGAGGGGGCAGGTGGCTATGGCTACACCTTC. Residues: CASSLEGAGGYGYTF.

The J gene is TRBJ2-2, the V gene TRBV2; 7 nucleotides match TRBD2. V trimming: 7 bases; J trimming: 4 bases; junction bases outside the gene matches: 6. Germline CDR1 reads SNHLY; CDR2 reads FYNNEI. The CDR3 extends over 14 amino acids. The CDR3 DNA is TGTGCCAGCAAGCTAGCGGAGAGCACCGGGGAGCTGTTTTTT. It specifies CASKLAESTGELFF.

Only a few counts were recorded for this clone. V and J are TRBV27 and TRBJ2-6, with a tentative D call TRBD1 (6 bases). Germline CDR1 and CDR2: MNHEY and SMNVEV (reference sequence). The length of the CDR3 is 15 residues. The V end was cut by 5 bases, the J end by 2 bases, with 10 bases between. CDR3 DNA: TGTGCCAGCAGTCAATACAGGGCTGGGGCCAACGTCCTGACTTTC. Encoded protein: CASSQYRAGANVLTF.

This chain joins TRBV5-1 and TRBJ2-3; D gene unclear. This CDR3 has 13 amino acids. The V gene's germline CDR1 is SGHRS and CDR2 YFSETQ. V was trimmed by 4 bases and J by 2 bases, leaving 8 bases between them. The chain's CDR3 is CASSEDITDTQYF. The CDR3 coding sequence is TGCGCCAGCAGCGAAGACATCACAGATACGCAGTATTTT. The variable domain in full, completed from reference TRBV5-1 and TRBJ2-3, reads KAGVTQTPRYLIKTRGQQVTLSCSPISGHRSVSWYQQTPGQGLQFLFEYFSETQRNKGNFPGRFSGRQFSNSRSEMNVSTLELGDSALYLCASSEDITDTQYFGPGTRLTVL.

CDR3 in amino acids: CASSPWTSVDEQYF. The CDR3, as DNA: TGTGCCAGCTCACCGTGGACTAGCGTCGACGAGCAGTACTTC. The rearrangement joins TRBV18 to TRBJ2-7, with 9 bases matching TRBD2. Germline assignment: CDR1 KGHSH and CDR2 LQKENI. With V trimmed by 3 bases and J by 5 bases, 5 bases remained unmatched. CDR3 length: 14 amino acids.

In its sample, this clone was seen a few times. In nucleotides, the CDR3 is TGTGCCAGCAGCCCCCGAATGAGGGCTGGGGCCAACGTCCTGACTTTC. Translating gives CASSPRMRAGANVLTF. The V call is TRBV7-9, the J call TRBJ2-6, with D possibly matching TRBD2 (5 bases). The CDR3 covers 16 residues. CDR1 SEHNR and CDR2 FQNEAQ come from the germline V gene (reference sequence). The V end was cut by 5 bases, the J end by 2 bases, with 13 bases between. Based on the CDR3 plus reference TRBV7-9 and TRBJ2-6, the full variable domain is DTGVSQNPRHKITKRGQNVTFRCDPISEHNRLYWYRQTLGQGPEFLTYFQNEAQLEKSRLLSDRFSAERPKGSFSTLEIQRTEQGDSAMYLCASSPRMRAGANVLTFGAGSRLTVL.